The rows below give T cell receptor beta chains drawn from one sample of a study of blood T cell repertoires in COVID-19. The data were produced by immunoSEQ multiplex PCR, yet TCRdb's version contains in-frame clones alone and is incomplete. There are around 330,000 clones in the sample; over 75% occur only once, and under 4.5% lies in the top ten. The specimen was peripheral blood. The receptors here all came from a woman aged 50 to 65 with active or convalescent COVID-19. Each CDR3 is given with its conserved first and last residue. Not all rows give a size; the values are once, few, many and, for expanded clones, a class.

CDR3 protein: CASSWTPAGTEAFF; V gene: TRBV6-5; J gene: TRBJ1-1; clone size: few
CDR3 protein: CASSLWGLAGRPGELFF; V gene: TRBV28; J gene: TRBJ2-2; clone size: NA
CDR3 protein: CASITGGKSTGELFF; V gene: TRBV19; J gene: TRBJ2-2; clone size: once
CDR3 protein: CASSLDHWGRSSSYEQYF; V gene: TRBV7-9; J gene: TRBJ2-7; clone size: NA
CDR3 protein: CASSTSGGRTEAFF; V gene: TRBV7-2; J gene: TRBJ1-1; clone size: NA
CDR3 protein: CASSSLAEKAYEQYF; V gene: TRBV19; J gene: TRBJ2-7; clone size: NA
CDR3 protein: CASSPPRGEGNQPQHF; V gene: TRBV28; J gene: TRBJ1-5; clone size: NA
CDR3 protein: CASSLRQGETQYF; V gene: TRBV7-2; J gene: TRBJ2-5; clone size: few
CDR3 protein: CASSLGQVDNSPLHF; V gene: TRBV4-1; J gene: TRBJ1-6; clone size: NA
CDR3 protein: CASSLRGQGALTDTQYF; V gene: TRBV18; J gene: TRBJ2-3; clone size: NA
CDR3 protein: CASSWTGTATNEKLFF; V gene: TRBV7-2; J gene: TRBJ1-4; clone size: once
CDR3 protein: CASSQGLSLYEQYF; V gene: TRBV28; J gene: TRBJ2-7; clone size: NA
CDR3 protein: CASSDETSGEQFF; V gene: TRBV2; J gene: TRBJ2-1; clone size: NA
CDR3 protein: CASSPTGAPSNQPQHF; V gene: TRBV19; J gene: TRBJ1-5; clone size: few
CDR3 protein: CASSYWRGMGADTQYF; V gene: TRBV6-2/TRBV6-3; J gene: TRBJ2-3; clone size: NA
CDR3 protein: CASSPPGLAPSYEQYF; V gene: TRBV5-1; J gene: TRBJ2-7; clone size: NA
CDR3 protein: CASSELSLAGGMRETQYF; V gene: TRBV2; J gene: TRBJ2-5; clone size: few
CDR3 protein: CASSYGRGSGNYGYTF; V gene: TRBV6-6; J gene: TRBJ1-2; clone size: once
CDR3 protein: CATSRETGSLYEQYF; V gene: TRBV15; J gene: TRBJ2-7; clone size: NA
CDR3 protein: CASSTPVWTGVNLNTEAFF; V gene: TRBV18; J gene: TRBJ1-1; clone size: NA
CDR3 protein: CASSTLAAYEQYF; V gene: TRBV28; J gene: TRBJ2-7; clone size: NA
CDR3 protein: CARPLVPLRGGYSYEQYF; V gene: TRBV19; J gene: TRBJ2-7; clone size: NA
CDR3 protein: CASSSIAGVETQYF; V gene: TRBV4-1; J gene: TRBJ2-5; clone size: NA
CDR3 protein: CAWSGDRGRHGYTF; V gene: TRBV30; J gene: TRBJ1-2; clone size: NA
CDR3 protein: CASSAGAGTQYF; V gene: TRBV4-1; J gene: TRBJ2-5; clone size: NA
CDR3 protein: CSVEGLAGGSYNEQFF; V gene: TRBV29-1; J gene: TRBJ2-1; clone size: NA
CDR3 protein: CASSVEGVGRENTIYF; V gene: TRBV9; J gene: TRBJ1-3; clone size: NA
CDR3 protein: CAWSKGGSGNTIYF; V gene: TRBV30; J gene: TRBJ1-3; clone size: NA
CDR3 protein: CASSEGTYQETQYF; V gene: TRBV25-1; J gene: TRBJ2-5; clone size: NA
CDR3 protein: CASSQQGTGELFF; V gene: TRBV7-6; J gene: TRBJ2-2; clone size: NA
CDR3 protein: CAWSDGGGTDTQYF; V gene: TRBV30; J gene: TRBJ2-3; clone size: NA
CDR3 protein: CASSLGGKEGYTF; V gene: TRBV14; J gene: TRBJ1-2; clone size: NA
CDR3 protein: CASSVGQPGGGNTIYF; V gene: TRBV19; J gene: TRBJ1-3; clone size: NA
CDR3 protein: CASSLSPEPQHF; V gene: TRBV28; J gene: TRBJ1-5; clone size: NA
CDR3 protein: CASRISGDGTDTQYF; V gene: TRBV5-1; J gene: TRBJ2-3; clone size: once
CDR3 protein: CASNGRINYGYTF; V gene: TRBV5-6; J gene: TRBJ1-2; clone size: NA
CDR3 protein: CASSQDPDSYNEQFF; V gene: TRBV4-3; J gene: TRBJ2-1; clone size: NA
CDR3 protein: CASSIKGQLRAPLHF; V gene: TRBV19; J gene: TRBJ1-6; clone size: NA
CDR3 protein: CASSIPNRGGNTIYF; V gene: TRBV19; J gene: TRBJ1-3; clone size: NA
CDR3 protein: CASSLAGQGTEAFF; V gene: TRBV11-2; J gene: TRBJ1-1; clone size: NA
CDR3 protein: CASSLAPSGTNTGELFF; V gene: TRBV5-1; J gene: TRBJ2-2; clone size: NA
CDR3 protein: CASSPRQGDEQYF; V gene: TRBV11-1; J gene: TRBJ2-7; clone size: NA
CDR3 protein: CASRESGNTIYF; V gene: TRBV14; J gene: TRBJ1-3; clone size: NA
CDR3 protein: CASSWPGQVNEKLFF; V gene: TRBV5-5; J gene: TRBJ1-4; clone size: NA